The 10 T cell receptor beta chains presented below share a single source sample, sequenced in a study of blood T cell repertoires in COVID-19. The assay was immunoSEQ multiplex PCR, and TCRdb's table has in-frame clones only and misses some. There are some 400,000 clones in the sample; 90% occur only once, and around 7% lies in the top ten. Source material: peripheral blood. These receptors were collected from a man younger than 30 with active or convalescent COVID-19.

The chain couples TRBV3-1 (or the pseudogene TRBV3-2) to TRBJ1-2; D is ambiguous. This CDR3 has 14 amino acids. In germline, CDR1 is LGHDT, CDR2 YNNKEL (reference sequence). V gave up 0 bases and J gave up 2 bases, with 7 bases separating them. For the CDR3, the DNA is TGTGCCAGCAGCCAAGATTTAGCCAACTATGGCTACACCTTC. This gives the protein CASSQDLANYGYTF.

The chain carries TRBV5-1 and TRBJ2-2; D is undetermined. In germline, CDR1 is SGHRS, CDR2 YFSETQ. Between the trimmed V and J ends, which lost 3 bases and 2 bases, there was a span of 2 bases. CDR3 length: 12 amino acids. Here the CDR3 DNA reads TGCGCCAGCAGCTCAAACACCGGGGAGCTGTTTTTT. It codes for CASSSNTGELFF.

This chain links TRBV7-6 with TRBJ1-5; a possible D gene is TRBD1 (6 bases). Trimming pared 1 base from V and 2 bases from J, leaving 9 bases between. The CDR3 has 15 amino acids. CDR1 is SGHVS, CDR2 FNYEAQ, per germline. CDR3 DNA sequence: TGTGCCAGCAGCTTAGATCCAGGGGGCAATCAGCCCCAGCATTTT. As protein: CASSLDPGGNQPQHF. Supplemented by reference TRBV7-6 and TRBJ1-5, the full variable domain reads GAGVSQSPRYKVTKRGQDVALRCDPISGHVSLYWYRQALGQGPEFLTYFNYEAQQDKSGLPNDRFSAERPEGSISTLTIQRTEQRDSAMYRCASSLDPGGNQPQHFGDGTRLSIL.

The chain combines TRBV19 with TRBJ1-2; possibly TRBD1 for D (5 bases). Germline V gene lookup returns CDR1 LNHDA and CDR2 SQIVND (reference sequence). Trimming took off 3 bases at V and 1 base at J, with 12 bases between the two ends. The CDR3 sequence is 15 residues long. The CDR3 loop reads CASSMRGEVNYGYTF. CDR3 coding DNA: TGTGCCAGTAGTATGCGAGGGGAGGTTAACTATGGCTACACCTTC.

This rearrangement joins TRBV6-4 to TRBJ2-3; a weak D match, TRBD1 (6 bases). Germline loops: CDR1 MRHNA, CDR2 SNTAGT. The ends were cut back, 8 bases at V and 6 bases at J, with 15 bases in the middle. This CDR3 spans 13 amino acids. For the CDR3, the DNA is TGTGCCAGCCTCCAAGACAGGCCGGATACGCAGTATTTT. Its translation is CASLQDRPDTQYF.

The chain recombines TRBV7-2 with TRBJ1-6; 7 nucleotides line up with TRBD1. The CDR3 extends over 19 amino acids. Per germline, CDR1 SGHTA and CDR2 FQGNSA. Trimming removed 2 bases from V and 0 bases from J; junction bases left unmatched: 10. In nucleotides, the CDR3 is TGTGCCAGCAGCTTACCCGGAGACAGGGCAAGCTCCTATAATTCACCCCTCCACTTT. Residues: CASSLPGDRASSYNSPLHF.

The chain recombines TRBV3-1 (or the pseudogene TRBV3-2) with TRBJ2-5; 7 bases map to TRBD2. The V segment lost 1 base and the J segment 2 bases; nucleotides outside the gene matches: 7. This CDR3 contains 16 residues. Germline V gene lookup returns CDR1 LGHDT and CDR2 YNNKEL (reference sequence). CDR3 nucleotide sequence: TGTGCCAGCAGCCAAGCGGGACTACCGACGCAAGAGACCCAGTACTTC. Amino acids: CASSQAGLPTQETQYF.

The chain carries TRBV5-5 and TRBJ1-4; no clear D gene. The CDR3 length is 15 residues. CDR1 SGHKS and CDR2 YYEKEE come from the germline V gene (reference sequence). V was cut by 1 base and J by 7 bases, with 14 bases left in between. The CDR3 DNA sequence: TGTGCCAGCAGCTTGCCCCTAGGTCGAGCTGAAAAACTGTTTTTT. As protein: CASSLPLGRAEKLFF.

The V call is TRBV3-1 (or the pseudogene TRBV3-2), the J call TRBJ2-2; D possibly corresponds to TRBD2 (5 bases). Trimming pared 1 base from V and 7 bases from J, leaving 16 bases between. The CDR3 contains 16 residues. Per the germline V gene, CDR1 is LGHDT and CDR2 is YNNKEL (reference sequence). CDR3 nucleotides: TGTGCCAGCAGCCAAGTAGACTCTCTAGGAGGCGGGGAGCTGTTTTTT. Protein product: CASSQVDSLGGGELFF.

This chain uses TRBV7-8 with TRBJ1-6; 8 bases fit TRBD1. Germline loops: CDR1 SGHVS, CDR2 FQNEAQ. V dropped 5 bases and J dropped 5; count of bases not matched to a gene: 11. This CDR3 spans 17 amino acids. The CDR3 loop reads CASSQQAGGPNNSPLHF. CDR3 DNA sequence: TGTGCCAGCAGCCAACAGGCAGGGGGCCCAAATAATTCACCCCTCCACTTT. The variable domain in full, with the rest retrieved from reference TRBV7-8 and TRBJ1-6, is GAGVSQSPRYKVAKRGQDVALRCDPISGHVSLFWYQQALGQGPEFLTYFQNEAQLDKSGLPSDRFFAERPEGSVSTLKIQRTQQEDSAVYLCASSQQAGGPNNSPLHFGNGTRLTVT.